Sequencing of this TCR beta chain was carried out in a study of CD8+CD57+ T cells in acquired aplastic anemia. Across the study: The sorted CD4+ and CD8+ cells yielded an average around 3 ug of DNA. On average, healthy donors gave about 10.8 million reads for CD4+ cells.

Profiles of TCR beta VDJ and CDR3 were generated from a genomic DNA template. TCRdb analysed the reads with MiXCR anew, one entry per CDR3 protein. Of about 130,000 distinct CDR3 sequences in the sample, 48% were seen once. V lost 0 bases, J lost 3 bases, and 8 bases lay in between. Germline assignment: CDR1 KGHSH and CDR2 LQKENI. The CDR3 runs 15 residues. Sequenced: sorted CD4+, CD8+, or CD8+CD57+ T cells (not recorded which) from PBMCs. The sequence came from a human donor in good health, serving as a control. The chain combines TRBV18 with TRBJ2-2; D is perhaps TRBD2 (6 bases). The CDR3 DNA sequence: TGTGCCAGCTCACCACCGGGACTGCACACCGGGGAGCTGTTTTTT. Its translation: CASSPPGLHTGELFF.